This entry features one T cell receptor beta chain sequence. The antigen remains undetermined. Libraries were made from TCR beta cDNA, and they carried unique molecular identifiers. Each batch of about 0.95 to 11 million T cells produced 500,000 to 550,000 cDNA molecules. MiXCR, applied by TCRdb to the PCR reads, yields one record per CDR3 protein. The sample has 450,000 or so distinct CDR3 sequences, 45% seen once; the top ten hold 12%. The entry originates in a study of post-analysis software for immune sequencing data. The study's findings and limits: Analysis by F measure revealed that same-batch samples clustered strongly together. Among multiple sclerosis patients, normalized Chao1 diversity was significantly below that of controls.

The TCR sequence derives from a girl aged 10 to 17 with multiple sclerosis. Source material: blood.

The CDR3 region is CASSPSGEAGYTF. In DNA, the CDR3 is TGCGCCAGCAGCCCATCAGGGGAAGCAGGCTACACCTTC. The J gene is TRBJ1-2, the V gene TRBV5-1; TRBD1 is a possible D gene (6 bases). V was pared by 4 bases and J by 8 bases, with 15 bases between. Germline V lookup: CDR1 SGHRS, CDR2 YFSETQ. The CDR3 is 13 residues long.